Included here is one T cell receptor (beta chain) sequence, with context. The protocol was immunoSEQ multiplex PCR, while the TCRdb copy is restricted to in-frame clones and leaves out a portion. This sample yields some 10,000 clones, of which about four fifths are seen a single time; about 40% belongs to the top ten. This entry comes from a study of OX40 agonist ivuxolimab in advanced cancers. Study background: Ivuxolimab, an agonist antibody against OX40 (CD134), was given to patients. The dose-escalation group included hepatocellular carcinoma, melanoma, renal cell carcinoma and head and neck cancer. There were three patients with partial responses, one having hepatocellular carcinoma and two cutaneous melanoma.

Peripheral blood came from all dose cohorts at three timepoints. The CDR3 contains 15 residues. Deletions cut 5 bases from V and 1 base from J, with 14 bases between. The germline gives CDR1 SGHAT, CDR2 FQNNGV. The receptor was isolated from an adult with an advanced solid tumor such as melanoma, head and neck, liver or kidney cancer. The chain has TRBV11-2 and TRBJ1-1; a weak D match, TRBD1 (5 bases). The sample consisted of CD4+ or CD8+ T cells sorted from blood, taken in a trial of the OX40 agonist ivuxolimab. DNA for the CDR3: TGTGCCAGCAGCGTTATAGCTACAGGGAACACTGAAGCTTTCTTT. Its translation is CASSVIATGNTEAFF.